This TCR beta chain was recovered during a study of PD-1 blockade in classical Hodgkin lymphoma. In its sample, this clone was seen once. Trimming took off 5 bases at V and 2 bases at J, with 4 bases between the two ends. The V gene's germline CDR1 is SEHNR and CDR2 FQNEAQ (reference sequence). The CDR3 consists of 11 residues. Each of the patients experienced relapse following autologous stem cell transplantation, and their brentuximab vedotin exposure differed. Assay used: immunoSEQ multiplex PCR; TCRdb lists only in-frame clones, some missing. The table shows roughly 20,000 clones, with around 86% occurring only once.

J is TRBJ2-7 and V is TRBV7-9, with D unresolved. The clonotype originates from a human donor with classical Hodgkin lymphoma. Specimen: peripheral blood mononuclear cells (PBMCs), collected before the second cycle of nivolumab. The CDR3 sequence is CASSGTYEQYF. CDR3 nucleotides: TGTGCCAGCAGCGGGACCTACGAGCAGTACTTC.